This passage covers 20 T cell receptor beta chains from one sample sequenced in a study of blood T cell repertoires in COVID-19. Sequencing was performed with immunoSEQ multiplex PCR; in TCRdb, only in-frame clones are kept and a portion is missing. The top ten hold over 2% of the sample, which has 220,000 or so clones, 86% seen once. The specimen sequenced was PBMCs or T cells enriched from blood (not recorded which). Receptors originate from a woman aged 45-60 years who had recovered from COVID-19.

The chain combines TRBV11-3 with TRBJ2-1; the D gene is possibly TRBD2 (5 bases). The V gene's germline CDR1 is SGHNT and CDR2 YENEEA. The V gene lost 5 bases and the J gene lost 8 bases, with 19 bases spanning the gap. The CDR3 is 15 residues long. CDR3 region: CASSIKGMRADEQFF. In nucleotides, the CDR3 is TGTGCCAGCAGCATCAAAGGGATGCGGGCCGATGAGCAGTTCTTC.

This sequence joins TRBV3-1 (or the pseudogene TRBV3-2) and TRBJ1-2, with no clear D. The germline V and J ends were trimmed by 4 bases and 8 bases, with 17 bases remaining between them. The CDR3 contains 14 residues. Germline V CDR1 and CDR2: LGHDT, YNNKEL (reference sequence). The CDR3 nucleotides are TGTGCCAGCAGCCCCCTGGAGGACTTTAGAGGCTACACCTTC. Amino acid sequence: CASSPLEDFRGYTF.

V is TRBV7-8 and J is TRBJ2-7, with 13 bases lining up with TRBD2. This CDR3 is 15 amino acids long. With 5 bases clipped from V and 1 base from J, the junction kept 2 bases outside the gene matches. The germline V gene encodes CDR1 SGHVS and CDR2 FQNEAQ. The CDR3 nucleotides read TGTGCCAGCAGCCGGACTAGCGGGGGTTCCTACGAGCAGTACTTC. This sequence encodes CASSRTSGGSYEQYF.

The chain joins TRBV14 to TRBJ2-6, with 7 bases that match TRBD1. The CDR3 loop spans 19 amino acids. The V segment lost 2 bases and the J segment 0 bases; nucleotides outside the gene matches: 10. The germline V gene encodes CDR1 SGHDN and CDR2 FVKESK. The CDR3 reads CASSQLNAAGGSGANVLTF. The CDR3 DNA is TGTGCCAGCAGCCAACTCAACGCCGCAGGGGGCTCTGGGGCCAACGTCCTGACTTTC.

The rearrangement joins TRBV28 to TRBJ2-3, with 7 positions matching TRBD2. J gave up 8 bases and V 2 bases, and 4 bases lay outside the gene matches. This CDR3 spans 13 amino acids. Looked up from germline, CDR1 is MDHEN and CDR2 is SYDVKM. The DNA of the CDR3 is TGTGCCAGCAGTTTACCTCTAGCGGCTACGCAGTATTTT. Protein: CASSLPLAATQYF.

The chain carries TRBV19 and TRBJ2-2; 14 bases are shared with TRBD2. Looked up from germline, CDR1 is LNHDA and CDR2 is SQIVND (reference sequence). This CDR3 comprises 20 residues. The junction had 14 bases not matched to a gene; V was cut back by 1 base and J by 7 bases. The CDR3 protein is CASSIGGGGGLAGGIGELFF. In DNA form, the CDR3 reads TGTGCCAGTAGTATAGGAGGAGGAGGAGGACTAGCGGGGGGCATCGGGGAGCTGTTTTTT.

Regarding this clone: Other DNA sequences in the sample encode the same CDR3. The chain is built from TRBV6-5 and TRBJ1-2; perhaps TRBD1 as D (5 bases). There are 13 residues in the CDR3. V was cut by 5 bases and J by 5 bases, with 12 bases left in between. Germline V lookup: CDR1 MNHEY, CDR2 SVGAGI. The CDR3 region has the DNA TGTGCCAGCAGTCGGCAGGGTGATTATGGCTACACCTTC. Encoded protein: CASSRQGDYGYTF.

The chain has TRBV6-2 or TRBV6-3 and TRBJ1-2; 7 nucleotides match TRBD1. CDR3 length: 15 amino acids. CDR1 and CDR2 from the germline V gene are MNHEY and SVGEGT. The J segment lost 0 bases and the V segment lost 5 bases, leaving 6 bases of the junction unmatched. CDR3 DNA: TGTGCCAGCAGTGCGACAGGGAGGACTAACTATGGCTACACCTTC. Residues: CASSATGRTNYGYTF.

This clone was detected only a few times. This chain connects TRBV4-2 to TRBJ1-4; 10 bases are shared with TRBD1. CDR1 and CDR2 from the germline V gene are LGHNA and YNFKEQ. This CDR3 contains 15 residues. V dropped 1 base and J dropped 12; count of bases not matched to a gene: 8. The CDR3 spells CASSQGPGQGTQLFF. The CDR3 coding sequence is TGTGCCAGCAGCCAAGGGCCGGGACAGGGGACGCAACTGTTTTTT.

In its sample, this clone was seen a few times. The CDR3 sequence is CASSETGTQPQHF. CDR3 nucleotide sequence: TGTGCCAGTAGTGAAACAGGGACCCAGCCCCAGCATTTT. V gene TRBV19 combines with J gene TRBJ1-5; maybe TRBD1 (6 bases). There are 13 residues in the CDR3. Trimming removed 5 bases from V and 7 bases from J, with 12 bases in between. Germline CDR1 LNHDA, CDR2 SQIVND (reference sequence).

The CDR3 nucleotides are TGTGCCAGCAGTGGCCCGAGGGTTGAAAAACTGTTTTTT. Translated: CASSGPRVEKLFF. The chain recombines TRBV6-1 with TRBJ1-4, with unresolved D. The CDR3 is 13 amino acids. V was cut by 4 bases and J by 7 bases, with 10 bases left in between. Germline CDR1 and CDR2: MNHNS and SASEGT.

This rearrangement joins TRBV19 to TRBJ1-2, with D possibly matching TRBD1 (6 bases). Trimming removed 3 bases from V and 0 bases from J, with 8 bases in between. The CDR3 sequence is 14 residues long. The germline CDR1 and CDR2 sequences are LNHDA and SQIVND (reference sequence). The CDR3 spells CASSIGGSNYGYTF. Here the CDR3 DNA reads TGTGCCAGTAGTATTGGGGGCTCTAACTATGGCTACACCTTC.

The chain uses TRBV7-2 and TRBJ1-2; TRBD1 matches at 7 bases. CDR3 length: 12 residues. V lost 3 bases and J lost 12; bases outside the gene matches: 7. Germline CDR1 and CDR2: SGHTA and FQGNSA. The CDR3 nucleotides are TGTGCCAGCAGCTTCTTTACAGGGGAGCACACCTTC. It specifies CASSFFTGEHTF.

V is TRBV6-5 and J is TRBJ2-1; the match to TRBD1 covers 7 bases. The junction had 7 bases not matched to a gene; V was cut back by 2 bases and J by 9 bases. Germline lookup yields CDR1 MNHEY and CDR2 SVGAGI. CDR3 length equals 14 residues. CDR3 DNA sequence: TGTGCCAGCAGTTACCAAGCGACAGGGTCTGAGCAGTTCTTC. This codes for CASSYQATGSEQFF.

This chain links TRBV19 with TRBJ1-1; a weak D match, TRBD1 (5 bases). The CDR3 runs to 14 residues. Germline loops: CDR1 LNHDA, CDR2 SQIVND (reference sequence). V was clipped by 7 bases and J by 4 bases, with 16 bases between them. Here the CDR3 DNA reads TGTGCCAGTAAGATCAGGGAGGAGGGCACTGAAGCTTTCTTT. Translating gives CASKIREEGTEAFF.

The chain employs TRBV7-3 and TRBJ2-3, with a possible D match to TRBD2 (5 bases). The germline V and J ends were trimmed by 0 bases and 0 bases, with 16 bases remaining between them. Germline lookup yields CDR1 SGHTA and CDR2 FQGTGA. The CDR3 contains 18 residues. The CDR3 sequence is CASSLTGVGSGSTDTQYF. The CDR3 DNA is TGTGCCAGCAGCTTAACGGGTGTAGGGAGCGGCAGCACAGATACGCAGTATTTT.

This clone was recorded once. The chain links TRBV5-8 to TRBJ1-6; D uncertain. The CDR3 is 11 amino acids. Looked up from germline, CDR1 is SGHTS and CDR2 is YDEGEE. The V and J ends lost 7 bases and 8 bases respectively, with 7 bases between them. CDR3 amino acids: CASSEDSPLHF. As DNA, the CDR3 is TGTGCCAGCTCGGAGGATTCACCCCTCCACTTT.

The chain uses TRBV28 and TRBJ2-7; a possible D gene is TRBD1 (6 bases). Germline-derived CDR1 and CDR2 are MDHEN and SYDVKM. The CDR3 extends over 16 amino acids. V lost 4 bases and J 0 bases, leaving 16 bases between the germline ends. The CDR3 DNA reads as TGTGCCAGCAGTTGGGGGCCCCTGACAGGCTCCTACGAGCAGTACTTC. Its translation is CASSWGPLTGSYEQYF.

This chain uses TRBV5-8 with TRBJ2-3, with a possible D match to TRBD2 (6 bases). Trimming stripped 6 bases from V and 4 bases from J, with 21 bases between. Germline V gene lookup returns CDR1 SGHTS and CDR2 YDEGEE. This CDR3 spans 16 amino acids. The CDR3 is CASNSGEARDADTQYF. DNA for the CDR3: TGTGCCAGCAACTCGGGGGAGGCCAGGGATGCAGATACGCAGTATTTT.

A single count supports this clone. The chain carries TRBV18 and TRBJ2-5; D unresolved. V was trimmed by 4 bases and J by 2 bases, leaving 5 bases between them. Germline V gene data show CDR1 as KGHSH and CDR2 as LQKENI. CDR3 length: 12 amino acids. This CDR3 is CASSQSQETQYF. The CDR3 DNA follows: TGTGCCAGCTCACAATCACAAGAGACCCAGTACTTC.